The table lists the clone carrying this T cell receptor beta chain with a few counts. This entry comes from a study of response to subunit inactivated influenza vaccine. TCRdb ran MiXCR on the RT-PCR reads and lists one entry per CDR3 protein. The sample carries about 520,000 distinct CDR3 sequences, roughly 7.6% recorded once. The V and J ends lost 7 bases and 0 bases respectively, with 10 bases between them. This CDR3 is built from 14 residues. CDR1 and CDR2 (germline): MNHNS, SASEGT. This sequence was found in a man aged 50 to 69 who received an inactivated influenza vaccine. The chain employs TRBV6-1 and TRBJ2-1; D uncertain. Sample: PBMCs from blood, taken about 24 months after vaccination. The CDR3 bases are TGTGCCAGCAAAGTGACACCCTCCTACAATGAGCAGTTCTTC. Encoded protein: CASKVTPSYNEQFF.